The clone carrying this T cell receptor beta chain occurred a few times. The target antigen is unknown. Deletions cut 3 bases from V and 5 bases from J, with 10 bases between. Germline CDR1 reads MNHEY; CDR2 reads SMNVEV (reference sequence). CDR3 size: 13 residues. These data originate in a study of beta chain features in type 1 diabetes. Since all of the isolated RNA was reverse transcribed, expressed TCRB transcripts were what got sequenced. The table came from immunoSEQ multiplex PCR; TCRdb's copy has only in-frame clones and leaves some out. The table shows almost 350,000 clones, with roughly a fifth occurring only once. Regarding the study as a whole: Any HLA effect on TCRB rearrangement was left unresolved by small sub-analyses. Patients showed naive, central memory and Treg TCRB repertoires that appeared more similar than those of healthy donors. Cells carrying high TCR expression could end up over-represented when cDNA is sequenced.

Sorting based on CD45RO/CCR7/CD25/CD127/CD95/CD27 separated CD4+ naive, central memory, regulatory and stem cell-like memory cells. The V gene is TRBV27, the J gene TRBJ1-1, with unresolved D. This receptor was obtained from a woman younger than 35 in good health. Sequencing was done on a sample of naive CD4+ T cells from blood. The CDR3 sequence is CASSFKGRTEAFF. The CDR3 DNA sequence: TGTGCCAGCAGTTTTAAAGGGAGGACTGAAGCTTTCTTT.